Below are 2 T cell receptor beta chains sequenced from a single sample in a study of blood T cell repertoires in COVID-19. Repertoires were generated with immunoSEQ multiplex PCR, while TCRdb's copy carries only in-frame clones and drops some. Here the sample spans under 300,000 clones, about 87% being singletons. Sequenced material: PBMCs or T cells enriched from blood (not recorded which). Every receptor here comes from a woman between 50 and 59 years old who had recovered from COVID-19.

This chain links TRBV2 with TRBJ2-1, with TRBD1 matching 9 bases. Trimming at V came to 9 bases and at J to 7 bases, leaving 7 bases not matched to a gene. CDR3 length: 13 residues. Germline lookup yields CDR1 SNHLY and CDR2 FYNNEI. The CDR3 protein is CASSGQGNNEQFF. CDR3 sequence (DNA): TGTGCCAGTTCGGGACAGGGAAATAATGAGCAGTTCTTC.

The chain recombines TRBV28 with TRBJ2-7; no firm D call. V gave up 3 bases and J gave up 6 bases, with 9 bases separating them. The CDR3 is 12 residues long. CDR1 MDHEN and CDR2 SYDVKM come from the germline V gene. The CDR3 reads CASSLSQAEQYF. As DNA, the CDR3 is TGTGCCAGCAGTTTGAGCCAGGCCGAGCAGTACTTC. The full variable domain, with the rest looked up from reference TRBV28 and TRBJ2-7, is DVKVTQSSRYLVKRTGEKVFLECVQDMDHENMFWYRQDPGLGLRLIYFSYDVKMKEKGDIPEGYSVSREKKERFSLILESASTNQTSMYLCASSLSQAEQYFGPGTRLTVT.